Sequencing of this T cell receptor beta chain was carried out in a study of T-cell reconstitution after alpha-beta-depleted transplantation in children. Molecular barcoding with unique molecular identifiers was used for the TCRbeta library. TCRdb re-called the PCR reads with MiXCR, one entry per CDR3 protein. The sample contains a few hundred thousand distinct CDR3 sequences, 25% to 30% of which appear only once. CDR3 length: 14 residues. V was shortened by 9 bases and J by 0 bases, with 14 bases between the two germline ends. The table lists this clonotype with a few counts. The source is a boy in the first two years of life with Wiskott-Aldrich syndrome, due to receive a stem cell transplant. The chain uses TRBV12-3 or TRBV12-4 and TRBJ1-1, with D unclear. The material was PBMCs, obtained before TCRalphabeta/CD19-depleted stem cell transplant. DNA of the CDR3: TGTGCCAGTTTAAGGGCTATGCTGAACACTGAAGCTTTCTTT. Encoded protein: CASLRAMLNTEAFF.